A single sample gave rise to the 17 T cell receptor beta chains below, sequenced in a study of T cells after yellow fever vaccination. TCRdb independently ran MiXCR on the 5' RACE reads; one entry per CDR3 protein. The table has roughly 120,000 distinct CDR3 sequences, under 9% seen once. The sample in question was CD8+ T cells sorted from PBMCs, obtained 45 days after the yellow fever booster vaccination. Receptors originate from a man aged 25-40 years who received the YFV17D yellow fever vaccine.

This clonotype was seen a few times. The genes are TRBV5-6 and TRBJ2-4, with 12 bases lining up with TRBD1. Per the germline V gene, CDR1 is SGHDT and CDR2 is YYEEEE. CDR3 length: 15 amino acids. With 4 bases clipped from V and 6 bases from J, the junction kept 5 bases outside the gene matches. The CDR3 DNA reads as TGTGCCAGCAGCGGGGGACAGGGGGCTGTAAACATTCAGTACTTC. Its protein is CASSGGQGAVNIQYF.

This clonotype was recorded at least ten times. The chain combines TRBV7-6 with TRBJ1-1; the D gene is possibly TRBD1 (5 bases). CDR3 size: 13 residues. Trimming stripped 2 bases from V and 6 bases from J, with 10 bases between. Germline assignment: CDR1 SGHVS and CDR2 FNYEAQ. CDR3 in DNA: TGTGCCAGCAGCTTAAATCAGGGATCTGAAGCTTTCTTT. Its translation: CASSLNQGSEAFF.

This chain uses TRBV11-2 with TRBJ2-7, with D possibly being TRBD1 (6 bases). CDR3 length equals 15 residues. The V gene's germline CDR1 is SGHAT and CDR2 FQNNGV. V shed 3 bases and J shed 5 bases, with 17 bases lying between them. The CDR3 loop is CASSFHREFRNEQYF. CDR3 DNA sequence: TGTGCCAGCAGCTTCCACAGGGAATTCCGGAACGAGCAGTACTTC.

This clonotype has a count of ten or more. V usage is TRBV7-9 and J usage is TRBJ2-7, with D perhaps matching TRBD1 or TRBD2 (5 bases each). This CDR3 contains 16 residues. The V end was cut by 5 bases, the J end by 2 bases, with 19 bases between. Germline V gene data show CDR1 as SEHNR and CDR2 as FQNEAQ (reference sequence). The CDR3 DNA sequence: TGTGCCAGCAGCCCGGTGGAATCCGGGACGGCCTACGAGCAGTACTTC. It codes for CASSPVESGTAYEQYF.

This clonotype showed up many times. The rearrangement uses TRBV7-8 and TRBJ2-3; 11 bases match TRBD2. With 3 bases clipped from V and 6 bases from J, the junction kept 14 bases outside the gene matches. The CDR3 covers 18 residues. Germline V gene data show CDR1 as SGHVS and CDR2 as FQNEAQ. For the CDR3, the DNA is TGTGCCAGCAGCTTTCCCTCCCGGACTAGCGGGTCTTTCGATACGCAGTATTTT. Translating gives CASSFPSRTSGSFDTQYF.

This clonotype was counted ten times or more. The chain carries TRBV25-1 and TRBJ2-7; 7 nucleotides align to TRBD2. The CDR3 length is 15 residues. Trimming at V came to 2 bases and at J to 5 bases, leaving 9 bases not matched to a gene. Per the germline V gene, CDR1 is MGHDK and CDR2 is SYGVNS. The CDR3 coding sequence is TGTGCCAGCAGTGAAACAGGAGCAGGGAGGGACGAGCAGTACTTC. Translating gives CASSETGAGRDEQYF.

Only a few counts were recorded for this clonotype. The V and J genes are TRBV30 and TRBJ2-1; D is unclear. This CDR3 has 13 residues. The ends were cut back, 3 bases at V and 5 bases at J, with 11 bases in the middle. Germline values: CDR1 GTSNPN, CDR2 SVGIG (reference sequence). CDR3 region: CAWSATTNNEQFF. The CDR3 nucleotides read TGTGCCTGGAGCGCGACAACCAACAATGAGCAGTTCTTC.

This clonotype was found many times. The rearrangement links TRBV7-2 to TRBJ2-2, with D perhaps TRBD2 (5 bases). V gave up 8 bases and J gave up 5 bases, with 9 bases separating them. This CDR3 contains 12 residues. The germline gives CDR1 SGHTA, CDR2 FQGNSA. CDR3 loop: CASDTRTGELFF. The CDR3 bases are TGTGCCAGCGACACTAGAACCGGGGAGCTGTTTTTT.

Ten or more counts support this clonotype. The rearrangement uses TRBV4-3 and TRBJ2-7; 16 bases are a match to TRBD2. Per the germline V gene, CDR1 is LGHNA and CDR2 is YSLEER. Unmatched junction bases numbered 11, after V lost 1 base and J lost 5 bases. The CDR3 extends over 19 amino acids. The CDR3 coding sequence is TGCGCCAGCAGCCAAGCTGCCGGGACTAGCGGGAGGGCCATGGACGAGCAGTACTTC. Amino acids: CASSQAAGTSGRAMDEQYF.

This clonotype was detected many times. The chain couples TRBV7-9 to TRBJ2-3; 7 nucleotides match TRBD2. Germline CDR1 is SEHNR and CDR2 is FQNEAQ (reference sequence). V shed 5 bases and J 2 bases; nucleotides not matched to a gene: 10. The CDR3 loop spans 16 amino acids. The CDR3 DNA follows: TGTGCCAGCAGCCCGCGTGGGGGGGAGAACACAGATACGCAGTATTTT. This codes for CASSPRGGENTDTQYF.

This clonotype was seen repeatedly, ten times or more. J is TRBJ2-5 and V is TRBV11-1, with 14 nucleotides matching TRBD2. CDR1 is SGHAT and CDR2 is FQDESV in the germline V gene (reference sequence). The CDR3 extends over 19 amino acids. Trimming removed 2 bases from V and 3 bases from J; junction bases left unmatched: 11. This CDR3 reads CASSLPSGTSGSLKETQYF. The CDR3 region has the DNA TGTGCCAGCAGCTTACCTTCCGGGACTAGCGGGAGTCTGAAAGAGACCCAGTACTTC.

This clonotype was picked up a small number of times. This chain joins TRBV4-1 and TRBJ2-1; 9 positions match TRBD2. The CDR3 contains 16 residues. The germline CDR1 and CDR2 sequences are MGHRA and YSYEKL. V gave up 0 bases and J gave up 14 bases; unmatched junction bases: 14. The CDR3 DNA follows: TGCGCCAGCAGCCAAGAGATTTTAGCGGGAGCGACGGGGAAGTTCTTC. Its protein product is CASSQEILAGATGKFF.

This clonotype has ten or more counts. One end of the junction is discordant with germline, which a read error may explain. Here the CDR3 reads CASSLGTGWDEQFF. Here the CDR3 DNA reads TGTGCCAGCAGTTTAGGAACAGGGTGGGATGAGCAGTTCTTC. The chain links TRBV7-8 to TRBJ2-1; TRBD1 is a possible D gene (6 bases). This CDR3 is built from 14 residues. CDR1 and CDR2 from the germline V gene are SGHVS and FQNEAQ.

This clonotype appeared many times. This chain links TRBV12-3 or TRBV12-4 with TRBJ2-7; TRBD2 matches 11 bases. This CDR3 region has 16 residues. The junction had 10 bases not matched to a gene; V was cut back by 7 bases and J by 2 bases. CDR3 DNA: TGTGCCAGCACCTTCGAACCGGGACTAGCGGCCTACGAGCAGTACTTC. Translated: CASTFEPGLAAYEQYF.

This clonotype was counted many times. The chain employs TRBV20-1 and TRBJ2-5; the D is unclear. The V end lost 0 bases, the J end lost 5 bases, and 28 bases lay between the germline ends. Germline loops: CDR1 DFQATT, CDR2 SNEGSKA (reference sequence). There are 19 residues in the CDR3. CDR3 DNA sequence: TGCAGTGCTAGAGACCTTGGATCTATAGAAGATTTTCTGGAGGAGACCCAGTACTTC. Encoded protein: CSARDLGSIEDFLEETQYF.

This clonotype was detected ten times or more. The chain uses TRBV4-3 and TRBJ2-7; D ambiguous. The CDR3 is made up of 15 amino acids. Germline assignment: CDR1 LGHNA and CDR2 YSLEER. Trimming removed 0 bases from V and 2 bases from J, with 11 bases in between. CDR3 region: CASSQEGRATYEQYF. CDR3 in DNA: TGCGCCAGCAGCCAAGAGGGTAGGGCAACCTACGAGCAGTACTTC.

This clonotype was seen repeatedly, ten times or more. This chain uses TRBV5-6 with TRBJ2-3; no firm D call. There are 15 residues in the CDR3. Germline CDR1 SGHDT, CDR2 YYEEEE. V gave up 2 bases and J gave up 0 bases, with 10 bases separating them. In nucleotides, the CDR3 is TGTGCCAGCAGCTTTGGCACCCTTAGCACAGATACGCAGTATTTT. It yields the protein CASSFGTLSTDTQYF.